This T cell receptor beta chain was sequenced for a study of response to subunit inactivated influenza vaccine. TCRdb used MiXCR to reprocess the RT-PCR reads, holding one entry per CDR3 protein. The data contain over 450,000 distinct CDR3 sequences, roughly 13% of them singletons. Per the germline V gene, CDR1 is KGHSH and CDR2 is LQKENI. There are 13 residues in the CDR3. With 0 bases removed from V and 12 bases from J, the gap between germline ends came to 12 bases. This clonotype appeared a few times. Material: PBMCs from blood, obtained 45 days after vaccination. The TCR originated in a man aged 45-60 years who received an inactivated influenza vaccine. V usage is TRBV18 and J usage is TRBJ2-1; possible D gene TRBD1, 5 bases. CDR3 in DNA: TGTGCCAGCTCACCACCGAGCAGGACACTGCAGTTCTTC. This translates into CASSPPSRTLQFF.